A selection of T cell receptor beta chains follows, all from one sample in a study of blood T cell repertoires in COVID-19. Assay used: immunoSEQ multiplex PCR; TCRdb lists only in-frame clones, some missing. The sample shows 250,000 to 350,000 clones, roughly 90% of them seen only once. Sequencing was done on a sample of PBMCs or T cells enriched from blood (not recorded which). These receptor sequences come from a woman aged 18-35 years with acute COVID-19. Each CDR3 is given with its conserved first and last residue. D genes are given only for firm matches. Some rows mark clone size as missing; the rest say once, few, many or name a class of expanded clone.

J	D	size	length	V	CDR3	DNA
TRBJ2-5	.	.	13	TRBV5-1	CASSLGGEETQYF	TGCGCCAGCAGCTTGGGGGGCGAAGAGACCCAGTACTTC
TRBJ2-5	TRBD2	.	15	TRBV25-1	CASSGGAGVRETQYF	TGTGCCAGCAGTGGAGGGGCGGGAGTCCGAGAGACCCAGTACTTC
TRBJ1-4	.	few	15	TRBV2	CASSVGAGVNEKLFF	TGTGCCAGCAGTGTAGGGGCAGGGGTAAATGAAAAACTGTTTTTT
TRBJ2-1	TRBD2	.	15	TRBV7-2	CASSLVAGGVLEQFF	TGTGCCAGCAGCTTAGTAGCGGGAGGGGTTCTTGAGCAGTTCTTC
TRBJ2-2	TRBD2	once	15	TRBV4-2	CASSQKGGGTGELFF	TGTGCCAGCAGCCAGAAGGGCGGGGGAACCGGGGAGCTGTTTTTT
TRBJ2-5	TRBD2	.	17	TRBV23-1	CASSPPPGTSGRETQYF	TGCGCCAGCAGTCCCCCCCCGGGGACTAGCGGGAGAGAGACCCAGTACTTC
TRBJ1-6	TRBD1	.	16	TRBV6-1	CASSEYQGGYNSPLHF	TGTGCCAGCAGTGAATATCAGGGGGGATATAATTCACCCCTCCACTTT
TRBJ1-1	TRBD1	.	15	TRBV19	CASRTGQMMNTEAFF	TGTGCCAGTAGGACGGGACAGATGATGAACACTGAAGCTTTCTTT
TRBJ2-5	TRBD2	.	15	TRBV5-1	CASSDTSGRGETQYF	TGCGCCAGCAGCGACACTAGCGGGAGGGGGGAGACCCAGTACTTC
TRBJ2-7	TRBD2	once	18	TRBV29-1	CSVLGRALAGPLRYEQYF	TGCAGCGTTTTAGGGAGGGCACTAGCGGGACCCCTGCGGTACGAGCAGTACTTC
TRBJ2-7	TRBD1	once	13	TRBV27	CASSLWDRREQYF	TGTGCCAGCAGTTTATGGGACAGACGCGAGCAGTACTTC
TRBJ2-7	TRBD2	.	14	TRBV6-2/TRBV6-3	CASSTGTSGYEQYF	TGTGCCAGCAGCACCGGGACTAGCGGCTACGAGCAGTACTTC
TRBJ2-5	TRBD1	.	15	TRBV5-1	CASSSGTGSQETQYF	TGCGCCAGCAGCTCCGGGACAGGGTCACAAGAGACCCAGTACTTC
TRBJ2-7	.	.	14	TRBV15	CATSLGVQTYEQYF	TGTGCCACCAGTTTAGGGGTTCAGACCTACGAGCAGTACTTC
TRBJ1-5	.	.	15	TRBV30	CAWSSRRTADQPQHF	TGTGCCTGGAGTAGTCGTCGTACAGCGGATCAGCCCCAGCATTTT
TRBJ1-3	TRBD1	.	14	TRBV5-1	CASSLTGYGNTIYF	TGCGCCAGCAGCCTGACAGGGTATGGAAACACCATATATTTT
TRBJ2-7	.	once	14	TRBV5-1	CASSLQGTTYEQYF	TGCGCCAGCAGCTTACAGGGTACTACCTACGAGCAGTACTTC
TRBJ2-5	.	.	11	TRBV25-1	CASSGEETQYF	TGTGCCAGCAGTGGAGAAGAGACCCAGTACTTC
TRBJ2-7	.	.	14	TRBV5-1	CASSSTGGAYEQYF	TGCGCCAGCAGCTCAACAGGGGGGGCCTACGAGCAGTACTTC
TRBJ2-1	.	.	16	TRBV4-1	CASSQVGVSSYNEQFF	TGCGCCAGCAGCCAAGTGGGCGTGAGCTCCTACAATGAGCAGTTCTTC
TRBJ2-5	TRBD2	.	15	TRBV3-1/TRBV3-2	CASSRRLADKETQYF	TGTGCCAGCAGTCGCAGACTAGCAGACAAAGAGACCCAGTACTTC
TRBJ1-1	.	.	12	TRBV28	CASSLEGTKAFF	TGTGCCAGCAGTTTAGAGGGAACAAAAGCTTTCTTT
TRBJ1-1	TRBD1	.	15	TRBV7-3	CASSTGQGTNTEAFF	TGTGCCAGCAGCACCGGACAGGGGACAAACACTGAAGCTTTCTTT
TRBJ2-3	.	.	15	TRBV4-3	CASSLERGGADTQYF	TGCGCCAGCAGCCTAGAGCGAGGGGGAGCAGATACGCAGTATTTT
TRBJ1-2	.	.	13	TRBV2	CASSPDNGSGYTF	TGTGCCAGCAGTCCCGACAACGGTAGTGGCTACACCTTC
TRBJ1-2	.	.	15	TRBV19	CASSIFQGRNYGYTF	TGTGCCAGTAGTATCTTCCAGGGAAGGAACTATGGCTACACCTTC
TRBJ2-1	.	.	15	TRBV29-1	CSVLLRGRTLNEQFF	TGCAGCGTCCTTCTACGAGGGAGGACGCTAAATGAGCAGTTCTTC
TRBJ1-1	.	.	11	TRBV20-1	CSLSGNTEAFF	TGCAGTCTAAGCGGGAACACTGAAGCTTTCTTT
TRBJ2-3	.	.	14	TRBV3-1/TRBV3-2	CASRQAGAGDTQYF	TGTGCCAGCAGACAGGCGGGGGCTGGAGATACGCAGTATTTT
TRBJ2-1	.	few	14	TRBV4-1	CASKRGGSVDEQFF	TGCGCCAGCAAAAGAGGGGGTAGCGTGGATGAGCAGTTCTTC
TRBJ2-5	TRBD2	.	15	TRBV6-2/TRBV6-3	CASSYGSSGMETQYF	TGTGCCAGCAGTTACGGGTCTAGCGGGATGGAGACCCAGTACTTC
TRBJ2-1	TRBD2	.	22	TRBV24-1	CATSDLGLGFGLAGVVYNEQFF	TGTGCCACCAGTGACTTGGGGCTTGGTTTCGGACTAGCGGGAGTAGTCTACAATGAGCAGTTCTTC
TRBJ2-3	TRBD1	.	14	TRBV29-1	CSVETGVATDTQYF	TGCAGCGTTGAGACAGGGGTAGCGACAGATACGCAGTATTTT
TRBJ1-1	.	few	13	TRBV6-5	CASSSNRMAEAFF	TGTGCCAGCAGTTCGAATAGAATGGCTGAAGCTTTCTTT
TRBJ2-7	.	.	12	TRBV28	CASTFSGYEQYF	TGTGCCAGCACCTTCAGTGGCTACGAGCAGTACTTC
TRBJ1-5	.	.	15	TRBV19	CASSGGGSHFQPQHF	TGTGCCAGTAGTGGGGGGGGTTCCCATTTCCAGCCCCAGCATTTT
TRBJ1-1	.	once	15	TRBV5-1	CASSLVQGVNTEAFF	TGCGCCAGCAGCTTGGTTCAAGGGGTGAATACTGAAGCTTTCTTT
TRBJ1-2	.	.	14	TRBV18	CASSPPSGWYGYTF	TGTGCCAGCTCACCACCGTCGGGGTGGTATGGCTACACCTTC
TRBJ2-1	.	.	13	TRBV11-3	CASSPSSYNEQFF	TGTGCCAGCAGCCCATCCTCCTACAATGAGCAGTTCTTC
TRBJ2-2	.	.	15	TRBV5-1	CASSLGGMDTGELFF	TGCGCCAGCAGCTTGGGAGGGATGGACACCGGGGAGCTGTTTTTT
TRBJ2-4	TRBD2	.	18	TRBV7-9	CASSSRLAGEIAKNIQYF	TGTGCCAGCAGCTCTCGACTAGCGGGTGAAATAGCCAAAAACATTCAGTACTTC
TRBJ1-6	.	.	13	TRBV6-4	CASSLEGNSPLHF	TGTGCCAGCAGTTTGGAGGGTAATTCACCCCTCCACTTT
TRBJ2-5	TRBD2	once	16	TRBV9	CASSVALTGGLGTQYF	TGTGCCAGCAGCGTAGCCTTGACGGGGGGGCTCGGCACCCAGTACTTC
TRBJ2-1	.	.	16	TRBV11-3	CASSLRGSSSYNEQFF	TGTGCCAGCAGCTTAAGGGGGAGCTCATCCTACAATGAGCAGTTCTTC
TRBJ2-1	TRBD1	.	16	TRBV30	CAWRPTGTGAYNEQFF	TGTGCCTGGAGGCCCACTGGGACAGGGGCCTACAATGAGCAGTTCTTC
TRBJ1-5	.	once	16	TRBV18	CASSPSAGPLNQPQHF	TGTGCCAGCTCACCGTCGGCAGGGCCGCTCAATCAGCCCCAGCATTTT